This entry concerns a single TCR beta chain. Antigen specificity is unknown. This sample was included in a study of OX40 agonist ivuxolimab in advanced cancers. For the study at large: Patients were around 83% male with ages about 23 to 80, mean approximately 62. The study, taken as a whole, reports: Doses of 0.1 to 3.0 mg/kg were accompanied by clonal expansion of CD4+ and CD8+ blood T cells by week 6. The average count of expanded clones was higher among CD8+ T cells than among CD4+.

The CDR3 is made up of 15 amino acids. Germline CDR1 is SGHAT and CDR2 is FQNNGV. With 5 bases removed from V and 4 bases from J, the gap between germline ends came to 15 bases. Clones were read by immunoSEQ multiplex PCR, and TCRdb kept only the in-frame ones, dropping some. In the table there are tens of thousands of clones, 84% of which are singletons. The sequences come from CD4+ or CD8+ T cells sorted from blood, collected in a trial of the OX40 agonist ivuxolimab. This TCR was sampled from an adult with an advanced solid tumor such as melanoma, head and neck, liver or kidney cancer. The chain joins TRBV11-2 to TRBJ1-3; no clear D gene. The CDR3 loop is CASSLTEGGGNTIYF. The CDR3 nucleotides are TGTGCCAGCAGCCTTACTGAGGGAGGCGGAAACACCATATATTTT.